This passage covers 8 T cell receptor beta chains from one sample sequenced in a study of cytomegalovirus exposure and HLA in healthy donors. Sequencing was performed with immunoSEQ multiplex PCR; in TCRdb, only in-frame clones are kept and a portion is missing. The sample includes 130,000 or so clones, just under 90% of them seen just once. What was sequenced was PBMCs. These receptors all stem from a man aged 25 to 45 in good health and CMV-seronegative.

CDR3 DNA: TGCGCCAGCAGTACCGGGACAGATACTTTCACTGAAGCTTTCTTT. It translates to CASSTGTDTFTEAFF. V is TRBV5-1 and J is TRBJ1-1; the match to TRBD1 covers 7 bases. Germline trimming cut 5 bases from V and 4 bases from J; bases unmatched to any gene: 11. Germline lookup yields CDR1 SGHRS and CDR2 YFSETQ. The CDR3 runs 15 residues.

CDR3 in amino acids: CASTPGTAFYEQYF. CDR3 nucleotide sequence: TGTGCCAGCACTCCGGGGACAGCCTTCTACGAGCAGTACTTC. V gene TRBV2 combines with J gene TRBJ2-7; 7 bases line up with TRBD1. Germline CDR1 is SNHLY and CDR2 is FYNNEI. V lost 7 bases and J lost 3; bases outside the gene matches: 9. This CDR3 has 14 residues.

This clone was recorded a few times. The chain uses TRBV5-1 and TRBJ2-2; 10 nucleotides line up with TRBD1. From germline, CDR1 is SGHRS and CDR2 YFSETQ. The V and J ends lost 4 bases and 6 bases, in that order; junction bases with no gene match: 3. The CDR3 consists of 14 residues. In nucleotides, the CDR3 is TGCGCCAGCAGCGGCGGGACAGGGGCCGGGGAGCTGTTTTTT. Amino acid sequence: CASSGGTGAGELFF.

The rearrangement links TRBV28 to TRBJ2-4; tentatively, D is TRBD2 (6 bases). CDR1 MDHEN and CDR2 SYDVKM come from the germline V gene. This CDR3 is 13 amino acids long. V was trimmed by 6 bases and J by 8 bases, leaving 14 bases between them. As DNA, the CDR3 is TGTGCCAGCAGCTACGGGACTGGGGACATTCAGTACTTC. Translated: CASSYGTGDIQYF.

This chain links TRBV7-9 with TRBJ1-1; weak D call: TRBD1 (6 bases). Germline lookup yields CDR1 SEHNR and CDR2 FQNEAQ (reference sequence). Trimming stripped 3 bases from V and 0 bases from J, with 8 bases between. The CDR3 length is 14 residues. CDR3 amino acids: CASSFDRMNTEAFF. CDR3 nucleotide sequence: TGTGCCAGCAGCTTTGACAGGATGAACACTGAAGCTTTCTTT.

The CDR3: CASSVLAGNEQFF. CDR3 coding DNA: TGTGCCAGCAGCGTGCTGGCGGGCAATGAGCAGTTCTTC. The V call is TRBV5-5, the J call TRBJ2-1; D may be TRBD2 (5 bases). CDR3 length: 13 residues. Germline V gives CDR1 SGHKS, CDR2 YYEKEE (reference sequence). Between the trimmed V and J ends, which lost 4 bases and 6 bases, there was a span of 11 bases.

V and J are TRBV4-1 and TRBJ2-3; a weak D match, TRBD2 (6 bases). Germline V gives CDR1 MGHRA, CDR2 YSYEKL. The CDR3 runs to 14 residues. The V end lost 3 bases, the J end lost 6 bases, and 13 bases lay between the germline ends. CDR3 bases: TGCGCCAGCAGCCAGGCAGCGGGTGGTGATACGCAGTATTTT. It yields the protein CASSQAAGGDTQYF.

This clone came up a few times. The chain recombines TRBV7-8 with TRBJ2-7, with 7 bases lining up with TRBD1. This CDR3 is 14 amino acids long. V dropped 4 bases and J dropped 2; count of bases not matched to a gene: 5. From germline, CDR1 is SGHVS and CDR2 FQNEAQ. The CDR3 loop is CASSSHGQAYEQYF. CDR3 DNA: TGTGCCAGCAGCTCTCATGGACAGGCCTACGAGCAGTACTTC.